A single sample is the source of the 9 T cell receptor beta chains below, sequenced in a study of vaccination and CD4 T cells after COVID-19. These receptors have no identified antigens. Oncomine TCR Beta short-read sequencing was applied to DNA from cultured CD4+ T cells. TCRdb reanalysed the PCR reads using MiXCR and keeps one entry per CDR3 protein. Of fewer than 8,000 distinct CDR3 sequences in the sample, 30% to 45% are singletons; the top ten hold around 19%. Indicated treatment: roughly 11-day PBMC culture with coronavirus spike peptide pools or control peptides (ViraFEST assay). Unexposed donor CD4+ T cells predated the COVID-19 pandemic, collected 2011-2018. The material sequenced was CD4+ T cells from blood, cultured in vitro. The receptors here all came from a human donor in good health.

Here the CDR3 DNA reads TGCGCCAGCAGCTTCCTTGGACAGGGACTAGCTGAAGCTTTCTTT. It specifies CASSFLGQGLAEAFF. The genes are TRBV5-1 and TRBJ1-1; 8 bases fit TRBD1. V lost 2 bases to trimming and J lost 6 bases; unmatched junction nucleotides: 9. Germline V CDR1 and CDR2: SGHRS, YFSETQ. CDR3 length equals 15 residues.

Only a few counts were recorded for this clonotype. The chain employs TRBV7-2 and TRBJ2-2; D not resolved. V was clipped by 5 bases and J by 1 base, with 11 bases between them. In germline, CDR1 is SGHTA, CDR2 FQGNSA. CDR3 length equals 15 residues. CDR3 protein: CASSPSVGNTGELFF. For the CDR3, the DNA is TGTGCCAGCAGCCCCTCGGTAGGGAACACCGGGGAGCTGTTTTTT.

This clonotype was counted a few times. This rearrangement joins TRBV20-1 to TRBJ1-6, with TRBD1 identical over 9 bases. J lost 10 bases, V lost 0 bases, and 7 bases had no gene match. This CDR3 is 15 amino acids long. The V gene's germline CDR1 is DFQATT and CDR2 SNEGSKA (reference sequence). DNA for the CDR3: TGCAGTGCTAGAGATTGGACAGGGGAAGGCTCACCCCTCCACTTT. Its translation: CSARDWTGEGSPLHF.

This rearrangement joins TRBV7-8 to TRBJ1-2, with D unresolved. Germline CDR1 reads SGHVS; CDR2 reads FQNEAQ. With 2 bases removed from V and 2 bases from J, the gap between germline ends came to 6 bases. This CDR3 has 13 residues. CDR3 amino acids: CASSLHGNYGYTF. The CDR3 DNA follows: TGTGCCAGCAGCTTACACGGAAACTATGGCTACACCTTC.

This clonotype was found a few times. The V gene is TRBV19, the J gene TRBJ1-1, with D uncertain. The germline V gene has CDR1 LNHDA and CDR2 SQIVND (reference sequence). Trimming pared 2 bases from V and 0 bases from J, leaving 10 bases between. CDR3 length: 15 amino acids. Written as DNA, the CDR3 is TGTGCCAGTAGTATACACGGAAGATTGAACACTGAAGCTTTCTTT. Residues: CASSIHGRLNTEAFF.

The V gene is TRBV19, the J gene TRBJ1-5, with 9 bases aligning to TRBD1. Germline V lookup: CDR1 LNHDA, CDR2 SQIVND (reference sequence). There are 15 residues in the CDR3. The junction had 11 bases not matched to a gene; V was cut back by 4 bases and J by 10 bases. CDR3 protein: CASSTQGARVGPQHF. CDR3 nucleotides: TGTGCCAGTAGTACACAGGGGGCTCGGGTGGGACCCCAGCATTTT.

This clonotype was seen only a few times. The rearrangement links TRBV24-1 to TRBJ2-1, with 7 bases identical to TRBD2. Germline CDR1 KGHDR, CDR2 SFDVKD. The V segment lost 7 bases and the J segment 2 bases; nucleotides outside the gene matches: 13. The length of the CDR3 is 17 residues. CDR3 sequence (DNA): TGTGCCACCAGCACCCTCGGGCGGGGGACCACCTACAATGAGCAGTTCTTC. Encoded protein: CATSTLGRGTTYNEQFF.

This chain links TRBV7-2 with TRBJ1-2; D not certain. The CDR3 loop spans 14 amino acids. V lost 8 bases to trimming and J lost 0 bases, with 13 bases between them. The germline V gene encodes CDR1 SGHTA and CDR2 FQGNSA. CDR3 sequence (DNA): TGTGCCAGCCGAGGGCTACCCTCTAACTATGGCTACACCTTC. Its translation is CASRGLPSNYGYTF.

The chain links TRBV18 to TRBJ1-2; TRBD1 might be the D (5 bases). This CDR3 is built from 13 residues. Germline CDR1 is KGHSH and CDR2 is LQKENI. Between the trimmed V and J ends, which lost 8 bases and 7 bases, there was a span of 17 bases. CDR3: CASAYLGQSGYTF. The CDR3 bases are TGTGCCAGCGCCTACTTGGGGCAGAGTGGCTACACCTTC.